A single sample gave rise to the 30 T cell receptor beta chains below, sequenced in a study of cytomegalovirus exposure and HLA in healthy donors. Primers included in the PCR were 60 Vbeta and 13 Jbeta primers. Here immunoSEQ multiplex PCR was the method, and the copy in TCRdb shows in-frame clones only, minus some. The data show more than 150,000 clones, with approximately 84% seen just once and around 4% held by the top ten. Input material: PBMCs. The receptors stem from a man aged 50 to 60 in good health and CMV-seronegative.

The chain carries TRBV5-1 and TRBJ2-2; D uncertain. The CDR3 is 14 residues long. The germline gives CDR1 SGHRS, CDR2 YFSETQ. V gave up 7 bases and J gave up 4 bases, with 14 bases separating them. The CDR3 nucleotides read TGCGCCAGCCAGGCAGGTTTATTCACCGGGGAGCTGTTTTTT. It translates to CASQAGLFTGELFF.

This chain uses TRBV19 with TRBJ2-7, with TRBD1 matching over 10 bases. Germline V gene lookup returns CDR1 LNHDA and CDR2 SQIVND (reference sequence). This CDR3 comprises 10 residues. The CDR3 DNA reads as TGTGCTGGGACAGGGGACGAGCAGTACTTC. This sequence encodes CAGTGDEQYF.

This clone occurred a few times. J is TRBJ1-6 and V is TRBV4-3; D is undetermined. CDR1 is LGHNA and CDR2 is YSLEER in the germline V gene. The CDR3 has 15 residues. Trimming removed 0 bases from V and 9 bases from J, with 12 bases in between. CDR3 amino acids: CASSQDADRSSPLHF. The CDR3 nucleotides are TGCGCCAGCAGCCAAGATGCGGATCGGAGTTCACCCCTCCACTTT.

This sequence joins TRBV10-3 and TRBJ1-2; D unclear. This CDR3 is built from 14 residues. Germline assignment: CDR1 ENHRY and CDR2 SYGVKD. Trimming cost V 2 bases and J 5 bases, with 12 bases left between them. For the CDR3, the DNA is TGTGCCATCAGTGAGCCGGACTCTAGTTATGGCTACACCTTC. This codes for CAISEPDSSYGYTF.

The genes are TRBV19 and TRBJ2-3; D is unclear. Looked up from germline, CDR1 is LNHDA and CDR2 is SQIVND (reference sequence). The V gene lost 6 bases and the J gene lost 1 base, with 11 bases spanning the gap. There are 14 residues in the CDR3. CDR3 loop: CASRSSAGTDTQYF. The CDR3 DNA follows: TGTGCCAGTAGGTCTTCGGCGGGCACAGATACGCAGTATTTT. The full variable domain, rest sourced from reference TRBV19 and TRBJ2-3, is DGGITQSPKYLFRKEGQNVTLSCEQNLNHDAMYWYRQDPGQGLRLIYYSQIVNDFQKGDIAEGYSVSREKKESFPLTVTSAQKNPTAFYLCASRSSAGTDTQYFGPGTRLTVL.

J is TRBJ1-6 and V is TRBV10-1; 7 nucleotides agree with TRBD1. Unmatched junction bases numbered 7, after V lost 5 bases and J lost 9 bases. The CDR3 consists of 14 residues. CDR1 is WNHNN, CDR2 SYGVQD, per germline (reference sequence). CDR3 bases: TGCGCCAGCAGTCGCGGACAGGTGGCTTCACCCCTCCACTTT. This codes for CASSRGQVASPLHF.

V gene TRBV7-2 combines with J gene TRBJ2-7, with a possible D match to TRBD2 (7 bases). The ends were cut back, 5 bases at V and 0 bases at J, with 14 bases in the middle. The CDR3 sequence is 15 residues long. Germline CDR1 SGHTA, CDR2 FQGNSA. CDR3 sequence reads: CASSPWGGASYEQYF. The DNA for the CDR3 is TGTGCCAGCAGCCCTTGGGGGGGGGCCTCCTACGAGCAGTACTTC.

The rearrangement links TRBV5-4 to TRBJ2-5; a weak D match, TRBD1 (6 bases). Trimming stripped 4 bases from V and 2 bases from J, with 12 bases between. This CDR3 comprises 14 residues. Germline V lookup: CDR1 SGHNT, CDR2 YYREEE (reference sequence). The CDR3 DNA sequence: TGTGCCAGCAGCCCTGGACAGCGACAAGAGACCCAGTACTTC. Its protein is CASSPGQRQETQYF.

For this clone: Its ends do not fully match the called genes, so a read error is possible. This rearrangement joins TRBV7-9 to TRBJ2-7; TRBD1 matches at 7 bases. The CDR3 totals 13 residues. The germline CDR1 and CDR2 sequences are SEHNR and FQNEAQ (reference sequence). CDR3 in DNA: TGTTCCAGCAGCTTTGACAGGGACTACGAGCAGTACTTC. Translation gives CSSSFDRDYEQYF.

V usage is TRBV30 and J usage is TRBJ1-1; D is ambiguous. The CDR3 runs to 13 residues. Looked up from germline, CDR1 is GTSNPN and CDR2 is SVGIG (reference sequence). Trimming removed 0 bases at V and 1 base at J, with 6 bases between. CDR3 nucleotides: TGTGCCTGGAGTGTGGGAGGGAACACTGAAGCTTTCTTT. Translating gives CAWSVGGNTEAFF.

CDR3 protein: CAISESRTSGGTWETQYF. The CDR3 region has the DNA TGTGCCATCAGTGAGTCGAGAACTAGCGGGGGGACTTGGGAGACCCAGTACTTC. The chain recombines TRBV10-3 with TRBJ2-5; 12 nucleotides line up with TRBD2. Germline V lookup: CDR1 ENHRY, CDR2 SYGVKD. The CDR3 runs 18 residues. The junction had 10 bases not matched to a gene; V was cut back by 0 bases and J by 5 bases.

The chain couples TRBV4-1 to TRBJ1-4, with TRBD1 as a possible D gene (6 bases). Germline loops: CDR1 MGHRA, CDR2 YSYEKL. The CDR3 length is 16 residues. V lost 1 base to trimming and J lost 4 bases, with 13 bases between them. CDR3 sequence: CASSQVGRGRNEKLFF. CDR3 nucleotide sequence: TGCGCCAGCAGCCAAGTCGGCAGGGGCCGTAATGAAAAACTGTTTTTT.

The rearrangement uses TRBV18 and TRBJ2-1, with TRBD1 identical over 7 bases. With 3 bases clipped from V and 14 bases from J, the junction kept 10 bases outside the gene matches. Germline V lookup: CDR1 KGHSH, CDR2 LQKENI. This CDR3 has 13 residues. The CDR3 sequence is CASSPDRQGVKFF. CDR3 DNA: TGTGCCAGCTCACCCGATAGACAGGGAGTGAAGTTCTTC.

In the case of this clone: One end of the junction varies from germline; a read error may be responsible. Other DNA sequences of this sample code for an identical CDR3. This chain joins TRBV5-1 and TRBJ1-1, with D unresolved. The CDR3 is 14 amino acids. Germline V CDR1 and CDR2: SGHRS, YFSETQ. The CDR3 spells CASSFNSGYTEAFF. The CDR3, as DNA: TGCGCCAGCAGCTTTAACAGCGGGTACACTGAAGCCTTCTTT.

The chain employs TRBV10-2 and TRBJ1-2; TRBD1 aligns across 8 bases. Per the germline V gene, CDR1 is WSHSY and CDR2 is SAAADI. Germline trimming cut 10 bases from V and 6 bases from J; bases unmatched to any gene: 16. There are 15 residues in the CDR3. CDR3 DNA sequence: TGCGCCACGGGGGGACAGGCTCTCCCAAGGGATGGCTACACCTTC. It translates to CATGGQALPRDGYTF.

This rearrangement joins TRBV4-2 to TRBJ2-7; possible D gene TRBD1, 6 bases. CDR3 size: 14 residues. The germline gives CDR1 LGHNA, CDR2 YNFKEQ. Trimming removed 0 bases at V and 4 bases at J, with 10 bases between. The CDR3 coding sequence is TGTGCCAGCAGCCAAGAAGGCCAGGGGTACGAGCAGTACTTC. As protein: CASSQEGQGYEQYF.

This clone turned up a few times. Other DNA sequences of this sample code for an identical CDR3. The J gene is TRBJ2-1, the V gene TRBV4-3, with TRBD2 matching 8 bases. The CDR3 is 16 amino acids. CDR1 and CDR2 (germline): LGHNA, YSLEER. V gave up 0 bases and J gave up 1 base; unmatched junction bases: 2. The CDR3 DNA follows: TGCGCCAGCAGCCAAGACCGCGGGGGGTCCTACAATGAGCAGTTCTTC. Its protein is CASSQDRGGSYNEQFF.

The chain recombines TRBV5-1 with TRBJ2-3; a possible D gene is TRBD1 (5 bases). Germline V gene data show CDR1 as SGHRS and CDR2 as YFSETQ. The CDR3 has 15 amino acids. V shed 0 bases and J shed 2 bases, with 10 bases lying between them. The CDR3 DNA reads TGCGCCAGCAGCTTGGAAGGGGCCCTCACAGATACGCAGTATTTT. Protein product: CASSLEGALTDTQYF.

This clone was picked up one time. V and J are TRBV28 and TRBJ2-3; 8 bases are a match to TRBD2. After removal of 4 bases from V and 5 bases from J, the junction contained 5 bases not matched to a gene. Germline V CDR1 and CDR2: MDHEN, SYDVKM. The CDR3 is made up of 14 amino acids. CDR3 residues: CASSYRGGLDTQYF. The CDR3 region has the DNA TGTGCCAGCAGTTATCGGGGGGGATTAGATACGCAGTATTTT.

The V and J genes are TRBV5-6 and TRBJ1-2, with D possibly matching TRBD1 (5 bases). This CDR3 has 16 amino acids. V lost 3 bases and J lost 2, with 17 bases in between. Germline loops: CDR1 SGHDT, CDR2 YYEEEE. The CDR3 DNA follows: TGTGCCAGCAGCTACCGGTCCTTGCGGGGGAACTATGGCTACACCTTC. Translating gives CASSYRSLRGNYGYTF.

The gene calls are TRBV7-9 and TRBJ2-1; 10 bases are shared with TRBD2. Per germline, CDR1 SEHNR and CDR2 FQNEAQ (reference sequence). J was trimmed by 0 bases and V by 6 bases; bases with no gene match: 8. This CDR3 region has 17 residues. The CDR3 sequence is CASRPISGGSSYNEQFF. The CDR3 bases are TGTGCCAGCAGGCCTATTAGCGGGGGGAGCTCCTACAATGAGCAGTTCTTC.

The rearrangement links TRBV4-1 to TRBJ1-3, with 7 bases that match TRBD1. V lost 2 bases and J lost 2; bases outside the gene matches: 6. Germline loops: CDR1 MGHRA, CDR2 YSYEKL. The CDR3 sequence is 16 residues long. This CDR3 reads CASSQPTGVTGNTIYF. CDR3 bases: TGCGCCAGCAGCCAACCTACAGGGGTAACTGGAAACACCATATATTTT.

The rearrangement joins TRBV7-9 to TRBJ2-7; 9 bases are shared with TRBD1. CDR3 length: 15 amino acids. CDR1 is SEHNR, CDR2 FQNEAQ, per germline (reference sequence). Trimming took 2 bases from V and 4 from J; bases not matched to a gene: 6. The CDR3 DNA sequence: TGTGCCAGCAGCTTACCGGACAGGGGACCGTACGAGCAGTACTTC. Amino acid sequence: CASSLPDRGPYEQYF.

The DNA for the CDR3 is TGTGCCAGCGGGGACAGGGTGTCCTATAATTCACCCCTCCACTTT. Its protein is CASGDRVSYNSPLHF. This chain links TRBV13 with TRBJ1-6; 9 bases agree with TRBD1. The trim removed 8 bases at V and 1 base at J, leaving 3 bases unmatched. This CDR3 is built from 15 residues. Germline V gene lookup returns CDR1 PRHDT and CDR2 FYEKMQ (reference sequence).

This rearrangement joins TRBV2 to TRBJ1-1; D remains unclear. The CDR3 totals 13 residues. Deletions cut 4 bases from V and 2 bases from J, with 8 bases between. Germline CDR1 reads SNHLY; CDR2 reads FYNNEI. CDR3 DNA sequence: TGTGCCAGCAGTGGAATAGCCAACACTGAAGCTTTCTTT. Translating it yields CASSGIANTEAFF.

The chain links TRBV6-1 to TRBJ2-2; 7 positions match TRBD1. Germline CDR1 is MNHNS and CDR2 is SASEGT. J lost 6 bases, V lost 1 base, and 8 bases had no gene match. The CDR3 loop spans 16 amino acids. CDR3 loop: CASSEVGGASSGELFF. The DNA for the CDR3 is TGTGCCAGCAGTGAAGTAGGGGGCGCGTCCTCCGGGGAGCTGTTTTTT.

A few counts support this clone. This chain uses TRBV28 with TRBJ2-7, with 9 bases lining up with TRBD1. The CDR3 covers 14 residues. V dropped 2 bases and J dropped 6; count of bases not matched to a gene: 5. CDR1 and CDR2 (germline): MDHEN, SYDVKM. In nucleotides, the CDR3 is TGTGCCAGCAGTTTACTACAGGGGGCGGGCGAGCAGTACTTC. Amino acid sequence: CASSLLQGAGEQYF.

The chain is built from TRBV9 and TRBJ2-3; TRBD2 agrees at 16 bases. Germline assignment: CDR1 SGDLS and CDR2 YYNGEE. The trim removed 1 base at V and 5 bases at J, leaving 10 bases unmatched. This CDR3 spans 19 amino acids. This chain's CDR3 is CASSVSPGLAGGRGDTQYF. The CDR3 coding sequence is TGTGCCAGCAGCGTATCCCCGGGACTAGCGGGGGGGCGGGGAGATACGCAGTATTTT.

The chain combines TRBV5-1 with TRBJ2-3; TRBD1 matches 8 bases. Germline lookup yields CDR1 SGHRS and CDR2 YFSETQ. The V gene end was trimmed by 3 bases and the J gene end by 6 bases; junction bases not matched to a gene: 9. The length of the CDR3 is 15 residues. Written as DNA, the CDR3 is TGCGCCAGCAGCTGGGAGACAGGGGTTGGCGATACGCAGTATTTT. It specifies CASSWETGVGDTQYF.

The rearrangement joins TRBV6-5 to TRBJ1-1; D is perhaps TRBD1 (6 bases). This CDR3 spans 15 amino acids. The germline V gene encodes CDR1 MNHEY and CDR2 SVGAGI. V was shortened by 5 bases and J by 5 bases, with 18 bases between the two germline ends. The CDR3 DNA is TGTGCCAGCAGTAAGGGAGGGGCCAGGGGTACTGAAGCTTTCTTT. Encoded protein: CASSKGGARGTEAFF.